A selection of T cell receptor beta chains follows, all from one sample in a study of CD8 T cells in ankylosing spondylitis. TCRdb reprocessed the 5' RACE reads via MiXCR and lists one record per CDR3 protein. Of about 440,000 distinct CDR3 sequences in the sample, over 15% were seen once. What was sequenced was blood, either unsorted or a sorted T cell fraction (not recorded which). Receptors were obtained from a male donor with ankylosing spondylitis. Both conserved end residues are part of each CDR3. A D gene is named only where the DNA matches it firmly. Size values are once, few and many counts, or a class for expanded clones, and some rows have none.

size,J,D,V,DNA,CDR3
few,TRBJ1-2,TRBD1,TRBV2,TGTGCCAGCAGTGATCGTCCTTCCGGGACAGCTAACTATGGCTACACCTTC,CASSDRPSGTANYGYTF
-,TRBJ1-1,-,TRBV20-1,TGCAGTGCTAGGCCGCCGGTACCCGGGGGCACTGAAGCTTTCTTT,CSARPPVPGGTEAFF
-,TRBJ2-2,-,TRBV20-1,TGCAGTGCTAGATACAGGCTGAACACCGGGGAGCTGTTTTTT,CSARYRLNTGELFF
few,TRBJ2-7,-,TRBV18,TGTGCCAGCTCACCTGGAGCCCCCTACGAGCAGTACTTC,CASSPGAPYEQYF
-,TRBJ2-4,TRBD1,TRBV5-1,TGCGCCAGCAGCTTGGCCGGGACAGGGGTTGACATTCAGTACTTC,CASSLAGTGVDIQYF
few,TRBJ2-3,-,TRBV12-3/TRBV12-4,TGTGCCAGCAGTTTAGCGCGGAAGGCAGATACGCAGTATTTT,CASSLARKADTQYF
few,TRBJ2-1,TRBD2,TRBV7-2,TGTGCCAGCAGCTCCGTGGGGGGGGGAACCAATGAGCAGTTCTTC,CASSSVGGGTNEQFF
-,TRBJ2-1,TRBD1,TRBV12-3/TRBV12-4,TGTGCCAGCACCCCCGGGACAGCGCACTACAATGAGCAGTTCTTC,CASTPGTAHYNEQFF
many,TRBJ2-1,TRBD2,TRBV3-1,TGTGCCAGCAGCCACCGTGGCGGGAGCTTCTACAATGAGCAGTTCTTC,CASSHRGGSFYNEQFF
-,TRBJ2-1,-,TRBV5-4,TGTGCCAGCAGCTTTGGAGGCAGTAGCTCCTACAATGAGCAGTTCTTC,CASSFGGSSSYNEQFF
few,TRBJ2-7,TRBD1,TRBV12-3/TRBV12-4,TGTGCCAGCAGCGGGACAGCTAGCTCCTACGAGCAGTACTTC,CASSGTASSYEQYF
many,TRBJ2-1,-,TRBV7-2,TGTGCCAGCAGCTTCTCCTACAATGAGCAGTTCTTC,CASSFSYNEQFF
-,TRBJ2-1,TRBD1,TRBV18,TGTGCCAGCTCACGTGGGACAGGGGCTATAGGATCCTACAATGAGCAGTTCTTC,CASSRGTGAIGSYNEQFF
-,TRBJ1-4,TRBD1,TRBV7-9,TGTGCCAGCAGCTTAGGAGGGGGCGGAAAACTGTTTTTT,CASSLGGGGKLFF
few,TRBJ1-1,-,TRBV20-1,TGCAGTGCCCAGCCACCCCGGGACCCACGGGTTAGGAACACTGAAGCTTTCTTT,CSAQPPRDPRVRNTEAFF
few,TRBJ2-7,TRBD1,TRBV4-2,TGTGCCAGCAGCCGGGACAGGGGTGGAAGGCAGTACTTC,CASSRDRGGRQYF
-,TRBJ1-1,-,TRBV14,TGTGCCAGCAGCCACCAGGGGTTTGCTGAAGCTTTCTTT,CASSHQGFAEAFF
few,TRBJ2-2,-,TRBV11-2,TGTGCCAGCAGCTTAGAGGTGGTCAGGGCCGCGAACACCGGGGAGCTGTTTTTT,CASSLEVVRAANTGELFF
many,TRBJ2-7,-,TRBV7-9,TGTGCCAGCAGCTCTAGGTTCGAGCAGTACTTC,CASSSRFEQYF
-,TRBJ2-1,-,TRBV12-3/TRBV12-4,TGTGCCAGCAGTTTTGGAAGCCCCGCCTACAATGAGCAGTTCTTC,CASSFGSPAYNEQFF
few,TRBJ2-1,TRBD1,TRBV4-1,TGCGCCAGCAGCCAGGAGGGGACAGGCCGACAGCAGTTCTTC,CASSQEGTGRQQFF
-,TRBJ2-7,-,TRBV12-3/TRBV12-4,TGTGCCAGCAGTACAGGGATAGACTGGATCGAGCAGTACTTC,CASSTGIDWIEQYF
few,TRBJ2-2,TRBD1,TRBV29-1,TGCAGCGGAACGAACTCAAAGACAGGGCAGGGGACCGGGGAGCTGTTTTTT,CSGTNSKTGQGTGELFF
few,TRBJ1-5,-,TRBV18,TGTGCCAGCTCACCATTGGACCAAAATCAGCCCCAGCATTTT,CASSPLDQNQPQHF
once,TRBJ2-4,-,TRBV15,TGTGCCACCAGCGAAGGCAAAAACATTCAGTACTTC,CATSEGKNIQYF
many,TRBJ2-2,TRBD1,TRBV20-1,TGCAGTGCTAGCCGGACAGGCGTGTCCGGGGAGCTGTTTTTT,CSASRTGVSGELFF
few,TRBJ1-1,-,TRBV9,TGTGCCAGCAGCGTAGTGGACCGGCACACTGAAGCTTTCTTT,CASSVVDRHTEAFF
-,TRBJ2-2,-,TRBV27,TGTGCCAGCAGTCTATCGCGACAGTCCGGGGAGCTGTTTTTT,CASSLSRQSGELFF
few,TRBJ1-2,-,TRBV20-1,TGCAGTGCTAGGGGAGGCCAACTTGGCCCCCACTATGGCTACACCTTC,CSARGGQLGPHYGYTF
few,TRBJ1-1,-,TRBV9,TGTGCCAGCAGCGCCCACCTGAACACTGAAGCTTTCTTT,CASSAHLNTEAFF
few,TRBJ2-1,TRBD2,TRBV12-3/TRBV12-4,TGTGCCAGCAGAACCGGGACTAGCGGGAACAATGAGCAGTTCTTC,CASRTGTSGNNEQFF
-,TRBJ2-7,TRBD2,TRBV3-1,TGTGCCAGCAGCAAAGACGCTAGCGGACCCTCCTACGAGCAGTACTTC,CASSKDASGPSYEQYF
few,TRBJ2-1,TRBD1,TRBV4-1,TGCGCCAGCAGCCAGCCCTCCTTGGGGACAGAGCCACTTCACTACAATGAGCAGTTCTTC,CASSQPSLGTEPLHYNEQFF
-,TRBJ1-2,-,TRBV3-1,TGTGCCAGCAGCCAAGCACCAGGTAACTATGGCTACACCTTC,CASSQAPGNYGYTF
-,TRBJ1-2,-,TRBV5-1,TGCGCCAGCAGCTTCATTGAGAACTATGGCTACACCTTC,CASSFIENYGYTF
-,TRBJ2-2,TRBD2,TRBV9,TGTGCCAGCAACGTAGGGACTAGCACTCTGGACGGGGAGCTGTTTTTT,CASNVGTSTLDGELFF
many,TRBJ1-2,-,TRBV5-6,TGTGCCAGCAGCTACAGCTATGGCTACACCTTC,CASSYSYGYTF
few,TRBJ2-3,TRBD2,TRBV28,TGTGCCAGCAGTCCTACCCTTAAGCGGGGGGTGAGCACAGATACGCAGTATTTT,CASSPTLKRGVSTDTQYF
once,TRBJ1-1,TRBD1,TRBV6-1,TGTGCCAGCAGTGAAAGGACAGGGGTACATGAAGCTTTCTTT,CASSERTGVHEAFF
-,TRBJ2-4,TRBD2,TRBV20-1,TGCAGTGCTAGAGATCTAGCGGGGGGGCGGGGCAAAAACATTCAGTACTTC,CSARDLAGGRGKNIQYF
many,TRBJ2-7,-,TRBV5-1,TGCGCCAGCAGTACAGAGACCCCTAACTACGAGCAGTACTTC,CASSTETPNYEQYF
-,TRBJ2-5,-,TRBV15,TGTGCCACCAGCAGAGGCCCACAGTCCCAAGAGACCCAGTACTTC,CATSRGPQSQETQYF
many,TRBJ1-1,TRBD1,TRBV12-3/TRBV12-4,TGTGCCAGCAGTTTCCCACAGGGGGCGGTCACTGAAGCTTTCTTT,CASSFPQGAVTEAFF
-,TRBJ2-5,-,TRBV3-1,TGTGCCAGCAGCCAAGGACAGGTCGTAATGCAAGAGACCCAGTACTTC,CASSQGQVVMQETQYF
-,TRBJ2-7,TRBD1,TRBV3-1,TGTGCCAGCAGCCAGGGACAGGGGCGATTCCGGCAGTACTTC,CASSQGQGRFRQYF
-,TRBJ1-4,TRBD1,TRBV2,TGTGCCAGCACCCTAACAGGGGCCGCAGAAAAACTGTTTTTT,CASTLTGAAEKLFF
once,TRBJ2-1,TRBD2,TRBV11-2,TGTGCCAGCAGCCCACCCCCAGCGGGAGTTAGCCGTGAGCAGTTCTTC,CASSPPPAGVSREQFF
-,TRBJ1-5,-,TRBV30,TGTGCCTGGTCCCCTAACGTAGGAAATCAGCCCCAGCATTTT,CAWSPNVGNQPQHF
-,TRBJ1-2,-,TRBV20-1,TGCAGTGCTAGTTGGTTACAGGAGAGCGGCTACACCTTC,CSASWLQESGYTF
many,TRBJ2-3,-,TRBV20-1,TGCAGTGCCCAGAAACGCCGGGGGAGGTCCCAGGATACGCAGTATTTT,CSAQKRRGRSQDTQYF
many,TRBJ2-1,-,TRBV12-3/TRBV12-4,TGTGCCAGCAGTTTGGAGGGTGTTGAGCAGTTCTTC,CASSLEGVEQFF
few,TRBJ1-5,-,TRBV28,TGTGCCACTTCTCCCTCACCCCCTCAGTTTAGCAATCAGCCCCAGCATTTT,CATSPSPPQFSNQPQHF
few,TRBJ2-5,-,TRBV25-1,TGTGCCAGCACAATGAGAGGGGTAGAGACCCAGTACTTC,CASTMRGVETQYF